This T cell receptor beta chain came from a study of memory CD4+ T cells and cytomegalovirus serostatus. This CDR3 comprises 14 residues. In germline, CDR1 is LNHDA, CDR2 SQIVND (reference sequence). J was trimmed by 5 bases and V by 4 bases; bases with no gene match: 7. Assay: immunoSEQ multiplex PCR; the TCRdb copy retains only in-frame clones and omits some. Of 75,000 to 95,000 clones listed, 80% are singletons. The sort gate was single viable CD3+CD4+CD8-CD45RO+ cells for memory CD4+ T cells. The V and J genes are TRBV19 and TRBJ2-7; TRBD1 aligns across 8 bases. Sample: memory CD4+ T cells from blood. The clonotype was recovered from an adult in good health and CMV-seronegative. The CDR3 reads CASSNQGARHEQYF. The CDR3 nucleotides are TGTGCCAGTAGTAACCAGGGGGCGCGCCACGAGCAGTACTTC.